The next 6 T cell receptor beta chains were all read from a single sample in a study of blood T cells in healthy people across ages. Combining a sample-barcoded 5' primer with a J-beta primer mix, a second PCR ran for about 7 to 11 cycles. TCRdb analysed the 5' RACE reads with MiXCR anew, one entry per CDR3 protein. The sample yields 750,000 to 950,000 distinct CDR3 sequences, roughly 24% seen once. The same data also contributed to another study, on T cells of mothers and their children.

Specimen: blood. The source is a boy younger than 18 in good health.

On this clonotype itself: No conserved phenylalanine or tryptophan is present at the end of the CDR3, so a read error is the likely explanation. V is TRBV5-1 and J is TRBJ1-1, with D possibly TRBD1 on 5 matching bases. The V gene's germline CDR1 is SGHRS and CDR2 YFSETQ. This CDR3 has 15 amino acids. Trimming took off 4 bases at V and 6 bases at J, with 19 bases between the two ends. The CDR3 here is CASSPRVPGDSEAFL. The CDR3 nucleotides read TGCGCCAGCAGCCCACGGGTCCCGGGGGACTCTGAAGCTTTCCTT.

This clonotype occurred a few times. This chain uses TRBV3-1 with TRBJ1-2; D not certain. This CDR3 has 14 amino acids. Germline CDR1 is LGHDT and CDR2 is YNNKEL (reference sequence). Trimming stripped 0 bases from V and 10 bases from J, with 15 bases between. CDR3 protein: CASSQDDGVGFYTF. CDR3 bases: TGTGCCAGCAGCCAAGATGACGGGGTCGGCTTCTACACCTTC.

This clonotype was detected a few times. The V and J genes are TRBV29-1 and TRBJ1-1; D is unclear. V dropped 3 bases and J dropped 4 bases, with 9 bases sitting between them. CDR3 size: 12 residues. Germline CDR1 reads SQVTM; CDR2 reads ANQGSEA. CDR3 DNA: TGCAGCGTTGAGCCCGTGGCCACTGAAGCTTTCTTT. Encoded protein: CSVEPVATEAFF.

On this clonotype itself: Just one base apart from a much larger clone, this may be a read error. The DNA for the CDR3 is TGTGCCAGCAGTCCCCAGAGGGACACTGAAGCTTTCTTT. It specifies CASSPQRDTEAFF. This sequence joins TRBV12-3 or TRBV12-4 and TRBJ1-1; D gene unclear. V was shortened by 5 bases and J by 3 bases, with 10 bases between the two germline ends. The CDR3 totals 13 residues.

Ten or more counts support this clonotype. The chain employs TRBV12-3 or TRBV12-4 and TRBJ2-7; perhaps D is TRBD1 or TRBD2 (5 bases each). Between the trimmed V and J ends, which lost 4 bases and 0 bases, there was a span of 10 bases. The CDR3 totals 14 residues. The chain's CDR3 is CASSSRDGSYEQYF. In nucleotides, the CDR3 is TGTGCCAGCAGTTCCCGGGACGGCTCCTACGAGCAGTACTTC.

The J gene is TRBJ1-1, the V gene TRBV30, with TRBD1 matching 10 bases. Germline values: CDR1 GTSNPN, CDR2 SVGIG (reference sequence). This CDR3 has 14 amino acids. J lost 10 bases, V lost 1 base, and 9 bases had no gene match. CDR3: CAWSAGQGLAGAFF. In DNA form, the CDR3 reads TGTGCCTGGAGTGCGGGACAGGGGTTGGCGGGAGCTTTCTTT. Full variable domain (missing parts from reference TRBV30 and TRBJ1-1): SQTIHQWPATLVQPVGSPLSLECTVEGTSNPNLYWYRQAAGRGLQLLFYSVGIGQISSEVPQNLSASRPQDRQFILSSKKLLLSDSGFYLCAWSAGQGLAGAFFGQGTRLTVV.